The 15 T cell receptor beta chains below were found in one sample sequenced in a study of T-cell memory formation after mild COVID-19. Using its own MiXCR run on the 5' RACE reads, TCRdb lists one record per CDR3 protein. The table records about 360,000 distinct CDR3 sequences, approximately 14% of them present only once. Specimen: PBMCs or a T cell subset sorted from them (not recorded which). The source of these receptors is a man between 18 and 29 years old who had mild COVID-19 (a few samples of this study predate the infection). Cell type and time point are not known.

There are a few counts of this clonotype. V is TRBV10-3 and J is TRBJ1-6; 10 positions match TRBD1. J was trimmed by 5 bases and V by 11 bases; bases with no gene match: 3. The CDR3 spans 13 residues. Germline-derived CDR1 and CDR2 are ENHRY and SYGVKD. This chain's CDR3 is CAGGQGNNSPLHF. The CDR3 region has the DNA TGTGCCGGGGGACAGGGGAATAATTCACCCCTCCACTTT.

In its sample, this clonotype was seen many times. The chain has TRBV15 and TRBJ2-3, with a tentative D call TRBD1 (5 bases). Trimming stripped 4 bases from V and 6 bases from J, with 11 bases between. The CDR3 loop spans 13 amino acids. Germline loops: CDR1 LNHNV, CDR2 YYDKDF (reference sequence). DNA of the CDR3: TGTGCCACCAGCAATCAGGGTAGGGATACGCAGTATTTT. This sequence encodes CATSNQGRDTQYF.

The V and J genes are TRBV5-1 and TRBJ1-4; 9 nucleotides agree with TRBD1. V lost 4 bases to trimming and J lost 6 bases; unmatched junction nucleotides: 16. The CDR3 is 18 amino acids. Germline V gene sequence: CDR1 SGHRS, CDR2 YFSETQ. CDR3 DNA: TGCGCCAGCAGCAACCCGAACACATCCGGGACAGGGTATGAAAAACTGTTTTTT. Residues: CASSNPNTSGTGYEKLFF.

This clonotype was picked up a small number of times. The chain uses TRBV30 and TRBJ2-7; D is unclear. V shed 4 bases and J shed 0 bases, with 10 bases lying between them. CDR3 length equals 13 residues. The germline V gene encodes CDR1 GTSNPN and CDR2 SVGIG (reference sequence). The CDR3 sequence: CAWMSQSSYEQYF. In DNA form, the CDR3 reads TGTGCCTGGATGAGTCAAAGCTCCTACGAGCAGTACTTC.

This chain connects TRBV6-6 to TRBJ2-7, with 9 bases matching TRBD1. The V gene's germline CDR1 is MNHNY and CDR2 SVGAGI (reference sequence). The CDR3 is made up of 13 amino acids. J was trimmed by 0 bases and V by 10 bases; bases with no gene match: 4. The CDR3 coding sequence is TGTGCCACCGGGACAGGGATCTCCTACGAGCAGTACGTC. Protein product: CATGTGISYEQYV.

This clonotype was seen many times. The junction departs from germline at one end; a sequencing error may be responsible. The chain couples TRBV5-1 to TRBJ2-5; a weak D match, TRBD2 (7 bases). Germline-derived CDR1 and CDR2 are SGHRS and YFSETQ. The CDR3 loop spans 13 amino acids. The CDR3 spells CASSFGGRETQYF. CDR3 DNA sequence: TGTGCCAGCAGCTTCGGGGGGCGAGAGACCCAGTACTTC.

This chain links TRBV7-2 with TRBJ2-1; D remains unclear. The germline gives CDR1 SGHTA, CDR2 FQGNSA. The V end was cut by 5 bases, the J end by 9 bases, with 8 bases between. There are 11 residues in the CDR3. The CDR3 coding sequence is TGTGCCAGCAGCCAGGCGGCTGAGCAGTTCTTC. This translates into CASSQAAEQFF.

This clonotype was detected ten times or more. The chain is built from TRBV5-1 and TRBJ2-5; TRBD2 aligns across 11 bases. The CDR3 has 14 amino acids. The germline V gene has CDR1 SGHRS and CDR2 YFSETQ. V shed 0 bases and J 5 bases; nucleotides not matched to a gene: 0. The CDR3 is CASSLGTSGETQYF. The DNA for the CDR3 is TGCGCCAGCAGCTTGGGGACTAGCGGGGAGACCCAGTACTTC.

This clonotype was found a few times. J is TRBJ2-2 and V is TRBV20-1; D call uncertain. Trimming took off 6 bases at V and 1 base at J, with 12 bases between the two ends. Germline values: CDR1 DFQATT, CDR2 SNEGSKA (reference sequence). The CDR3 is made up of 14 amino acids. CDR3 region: CSAKWAKNTGELFF. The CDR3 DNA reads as TGCAGTGCCAAGTGGGCAAAGAACACCGGGGAGCTGTTTTTT.

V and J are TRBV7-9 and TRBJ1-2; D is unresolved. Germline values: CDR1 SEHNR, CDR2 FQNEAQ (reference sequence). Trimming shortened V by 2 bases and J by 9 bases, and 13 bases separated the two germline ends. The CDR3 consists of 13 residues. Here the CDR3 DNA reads TGTGCCAGCAGCTTATACCCCGCTTATCGCTACACCTTC. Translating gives CASSLYPAYRYTF. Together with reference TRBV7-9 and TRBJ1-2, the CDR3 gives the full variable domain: DTGVSQNPRHKITKRGQNVTFRCDPISEHNRLYWYRQTLGQGPEFLTYFQNEAQLEKSRLLSDRFSAERPKGSFSTLEIQRTEQGDSAMYLCASSLYPAYRYTFGSGTRLTVV.

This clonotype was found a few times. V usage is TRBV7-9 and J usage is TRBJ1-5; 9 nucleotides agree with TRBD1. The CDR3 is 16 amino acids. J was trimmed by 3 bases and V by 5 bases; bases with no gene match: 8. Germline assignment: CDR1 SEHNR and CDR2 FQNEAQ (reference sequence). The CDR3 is CASSKWGQGHNQPQHF. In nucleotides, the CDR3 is TGTGCCAGCAGCAAGTGGGGACAGGGACACAATCAGCCCCAGCATTTT. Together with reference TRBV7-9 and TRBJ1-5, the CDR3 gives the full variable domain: DTGVSQNPRHKITKRGQNVTFRCDPISEHNRLYWYRQTLGQGPEFLTYFQNEAQLEKSRLLSDRFSAERPKGSFSTLEIQRTEQGDSAMYLCASSKWGQGHNQPQHFGDGTRLSIL.

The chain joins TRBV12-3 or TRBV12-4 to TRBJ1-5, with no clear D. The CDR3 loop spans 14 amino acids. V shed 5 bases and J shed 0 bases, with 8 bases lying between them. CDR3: CASSRDLSNQPQHF. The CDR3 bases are TGTGCCAGCAGTAGAGACCTTAGCAATCAGCCCCAGCATTTT.

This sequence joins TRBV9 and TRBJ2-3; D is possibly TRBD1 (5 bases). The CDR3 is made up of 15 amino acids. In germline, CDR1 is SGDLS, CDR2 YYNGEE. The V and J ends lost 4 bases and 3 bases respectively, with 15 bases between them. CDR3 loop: CASSRGDLETDTQYF. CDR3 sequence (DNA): TGTGCCAGCAGCAGGGGTGATTTGGAGACAGATACGCAGTATTTT.

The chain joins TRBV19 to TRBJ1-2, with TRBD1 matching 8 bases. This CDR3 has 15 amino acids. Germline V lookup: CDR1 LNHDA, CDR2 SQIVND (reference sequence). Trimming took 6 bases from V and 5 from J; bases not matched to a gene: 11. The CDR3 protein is CASSPTTGVLYGYTF. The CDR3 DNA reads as TGTGCCAGTAGCCCAACGACAGGGGTATTGTATGGCTACACCTTC.

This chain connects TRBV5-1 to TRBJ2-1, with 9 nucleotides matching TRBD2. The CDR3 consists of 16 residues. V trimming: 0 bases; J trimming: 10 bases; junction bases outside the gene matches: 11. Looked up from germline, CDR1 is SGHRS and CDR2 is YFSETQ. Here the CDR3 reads CASSLGVTSGLLEQFF. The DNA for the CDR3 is TGCGCCAGCAGCTTGGGGGTGACTAGCGGCCTTCTCGAGCAGTTCTTC.